This entry lists 5 T cell receptor beta chains sequenced from one sample in a study of blood T cell repertoires in COVID-19. Some clones are missing from TCRdb's copy, which holds only in-frame ones; the method was immunoSEQ multiplex PCR. The table lists about 92,000 clones, roughly 85% of them singletons. Specimen: peripheral blood. All receptors come from a man older than 75 with acute or convalescent COVID-19.

The chain recombines TRBV4-2 with TRBJ1-4; tentative D call: TRBD1 (6 bases). Trimming took 0 bases from V and 0 from J, leaving 11 bases between them. This CDR3 has 17 residues. The germline V gene has CDR1 LGHNA and CDR2 YNFKEQ. CDR3 protein: CASSQDLQGATNEKLFF. In DNA, the CDR3 is TGTGCCAGCAGCCAAGACCTACAGGGTGCAACTAATGAAAAACTGTTTTTT.

This clone showed up just a few times. V usage is TRBV7-9 and J usage is TRBJ2-1; TRBD2 aligns across 13 bases. The CDR3 is made up of 16 amino acids. CDR1 and CDR2 from the germline V gene are SEHNR and FQNEAQ (reference sequence). V was clipped by 4 bases and J by 8 bases; unmatched bases: 8. The CDR3 reads CASSSQGTSGNHEQFF. In nucleotides, the CDR3 is TGTGCCAGCAGCTCCCAAGGGACTAGCGGGAATCATGAGCAGTTCTTC.

This clone was picked up a small number of times. The chain joins TRBV6-5 to TRBJ1-2, with 9 bases identical to TRBD1. The germline gives CDR1 MNHEY, CDR2 SVGAGI. The CDR3 is 16 amino acids. Unmatched junction bases numbered 7, after V lost 0 bases and J lost 5 bases. The CDR3 DNA reads as TGTGCCAGCAGTTACTCGAGCGGGACAGGGCCGTATGGCTACACCTTC. This sequence encodes CASSYSSGTGPYGYTF.

This clone has just one count. This chain links TRBV5-5 with TRBJ1-6; 7 bases are a match to TRBD1. The CDR3 loop spans 15 amino acids. Looked up from germline, CDR1 is SGHKS and CDR2 is YYEKEE (reference sequence). With 4 bases clipped from V and 5 bases from J, the junction kept 6 bases outside the gene matches. The chain's CDR3 is CASSRIDRDNSPLHF. As DNA, the CDR3 is TGTGCCAGCAGCAGAATAGACAGGGATAATTCACCCCTCCACTTT. Filled out from reference TRBV5-5 and TRBJ1-6, the complete variable domain reads DAGVTQSPTHLIKTRGQQVTLRCSPISGHKSVSWYQQVLGQGPQFIFQYYEKEERGRGNFPDRFSARQFPNYSSELNVNALLLGDSALYLCASSRIDRDNSPLHFGNGTRLTVT.

V and J are TRBV19 and TRBJ2-3; possible D gene TRBD2, 6 bases. This CDR3 has 13 amino acids. The V end lost 5 bases, the J end lost 3 bases, and 9 bases lay between the germline ends. The germline CDR1 and CDR2 sequences are LNHDA and SQIVND (reference sequence). DNA of the CDR3: TGTGCCAGTAGTTATGCGGGGACAGATACGCAGTATTTT. Its translation is CASSYAGTDTQYF. The whole variable domain, filled in from reference TRBV19 and TRBJ2-3, reads DGGITQSPKYLFRKEGQNVTLSCEQNLNHDAMYWYRQDPGQGLRLIYYSQIVNDFQKGDIAEGYSVSREKKESFPLTVTSAQKNPTAFYLCASSYAGTDTQYFGPGTRLTVL.